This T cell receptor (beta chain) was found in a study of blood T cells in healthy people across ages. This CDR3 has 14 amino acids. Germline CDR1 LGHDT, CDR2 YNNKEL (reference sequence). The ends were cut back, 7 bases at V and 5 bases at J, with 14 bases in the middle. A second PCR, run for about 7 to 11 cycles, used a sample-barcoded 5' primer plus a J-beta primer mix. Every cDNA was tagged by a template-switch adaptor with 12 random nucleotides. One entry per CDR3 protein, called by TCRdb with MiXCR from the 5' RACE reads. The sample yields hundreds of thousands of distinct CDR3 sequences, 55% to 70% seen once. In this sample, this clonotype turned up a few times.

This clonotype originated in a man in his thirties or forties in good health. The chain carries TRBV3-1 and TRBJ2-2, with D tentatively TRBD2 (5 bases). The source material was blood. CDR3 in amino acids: CASKIGVVTGELFF. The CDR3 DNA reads TGTGCCAGCAAGATCGGGGTTGTTACCGGGGAGCTGTTTTTT. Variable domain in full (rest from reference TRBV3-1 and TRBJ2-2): DTAVSQTPKYLVTQMGNDKSIKCEQNLGHDTMYWYKQDSKKFLKIMFSYNNKELIINETVPNRFSPKSPDKAHLNLHINSLELGDSAVYFCASKIGVVTGELFFGEGSRLTVL.